The sequence of this TCR beta chain was determined in a study of blood T cells in healthy people across ages. A sample-barcoded 5' primer and a J-beta primer mix were used in a second PCR of roughly 6 to 12 cycles. TCRdb recomputed calls from the 5' RACE reads with MiXCR, one row per CDR3 protein. The table includes 2 million or so distinct CDR3 sequences, approximately 50% detected once. This TCR came from a woman aged 40 to 49 in good health. Specimen: blood.

CDR3 coding DNA: TGCAGTGCTGAAGGGGAGTTCTTC. This codes for CSAEGEFF. V and J are TRBV20-1 and TRBJ2-1; D is possibly TRBD1 (5 bases). CDR3 length: 8 amino acids. Germline assignment: CDR1 DFQATT and CDR2 SNEGSKA (reference sequence). Trimming shortened V by 5 bases and J by 14 bases, and 7 bases separated the two germline ends.